This TCR beta chain was captured in a study of technical replicates of blood from a few donors. J was trimmed by 8 bases and V by 4 bases; bases with no gene match: 14. The CDR3 spans 17 residues. Germline V gene data show CDR1 as LGHNA and CDR2 as YSLEER. Some clones are missing from TCRdb's copy, which holds only in-frame ones; the method was immunoSEQ multiplex PCR. Of 55,000 to 75,000 clones in the sample, 90% to 95% were seen once. The chain employs TRBV4-3 and TRBJ1-6; 7 nucleotides match TRBD1. The sequence was collected from a human donor in good health. Some clones in this sample may be carry-over from other donors' samples. The sample taken for sequencing was PBMCs. The CDR3 nucleotides read TGCGCCAGCAGCCGCTTGAAGGAGGGGGCTGAGCATTCACCCCTCCACTTT. It is translated as CASSRLKEGAEHSPLHF.